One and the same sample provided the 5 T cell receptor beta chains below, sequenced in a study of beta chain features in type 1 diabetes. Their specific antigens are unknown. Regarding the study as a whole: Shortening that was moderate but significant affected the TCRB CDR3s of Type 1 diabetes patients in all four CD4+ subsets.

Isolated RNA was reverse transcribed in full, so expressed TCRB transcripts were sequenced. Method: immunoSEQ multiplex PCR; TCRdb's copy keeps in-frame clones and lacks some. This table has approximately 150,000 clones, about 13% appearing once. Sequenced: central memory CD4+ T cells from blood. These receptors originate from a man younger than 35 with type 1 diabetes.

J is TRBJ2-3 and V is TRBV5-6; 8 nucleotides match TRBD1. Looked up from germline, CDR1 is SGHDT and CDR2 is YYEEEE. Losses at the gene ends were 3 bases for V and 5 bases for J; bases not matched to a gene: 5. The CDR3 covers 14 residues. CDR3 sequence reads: CASSSGQGRDTQYF. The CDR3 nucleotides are TGTGCCAGCAGCTCCGGACAGGGAAGAGATACGCAGTATTTT.

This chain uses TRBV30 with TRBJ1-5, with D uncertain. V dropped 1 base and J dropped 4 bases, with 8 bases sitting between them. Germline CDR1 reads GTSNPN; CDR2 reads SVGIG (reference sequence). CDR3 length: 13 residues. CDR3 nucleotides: TGTGCCTGGAGTGCGCAGGTAAATCAGCCCCAGCATTTT. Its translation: CAWSAQVNQPQHF.

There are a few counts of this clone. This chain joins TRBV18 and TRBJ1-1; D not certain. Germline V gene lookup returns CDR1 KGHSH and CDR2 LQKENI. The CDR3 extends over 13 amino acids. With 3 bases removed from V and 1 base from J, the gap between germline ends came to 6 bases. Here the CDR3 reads CASSPEPNTEAFF. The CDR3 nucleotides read TGTGCCAGCTCACCGGAGCCGAACACTGAAGCTTTCTTT.

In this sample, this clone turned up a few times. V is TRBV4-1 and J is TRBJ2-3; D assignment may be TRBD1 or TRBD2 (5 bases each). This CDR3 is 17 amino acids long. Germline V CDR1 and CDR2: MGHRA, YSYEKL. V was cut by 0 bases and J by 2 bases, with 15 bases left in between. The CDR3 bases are TGCGCCAGCAGCCAAGATCGGGCTAGAGGGGACACAGATACGCAGTATTTT. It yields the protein CASSQDRARGDTDTQYF.

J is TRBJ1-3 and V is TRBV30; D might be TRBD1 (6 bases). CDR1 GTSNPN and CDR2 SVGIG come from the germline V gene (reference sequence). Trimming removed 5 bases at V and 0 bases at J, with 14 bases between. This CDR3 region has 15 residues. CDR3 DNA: TGTGCCTGGGGGTCACCGGGACACTCTGGAAACACCATATATTTT. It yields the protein CAWGSPGHSGNTIYF.